This TCR beta chain is from a study of shared clonotypes between healthy human individuals. Overall study: Three plates each covered CD4 naive and memory; CD8 naive two, CD8 memory one. Findings and caveats of the study: Against clonotypes common to all four donors, non-shared ones had lower generation probabilities.

A note on this clone: Its antigen is unknown.

Repertoires were generated with immunoSEQ multiplex PCR, while TCRdb's copy carries only in-frame clones and drops some. The sample lists millions of clones; over 85% were seen once. All donors were healthy HIV-negative adults lacking recent acute infections or vaccinations. The study separated CD4+ cells into CD45RA+ naive and CD45RA-negative memory subsets. The V and J ends lost 0 bases and 5 bases respectively, with 10 bases between them. This CDR3 is built from 15 residues. Germline values: CDR1 SGHAT, CDR2 FQNNGV. This chain joins TRBV11-2 and TRBJ2-2; TRBD2 is a possible D gene (6 bases). Sequencing was carried out using naive CD4+ T cells sorted from blood. Subset reported: CD45RA+ positively selected. The sequence came from a man aged 18-30 years in good health. CDR3 sequence reads: CASSLDGGVTGELFF. The CDR3, as DNA: TGTGCCAGCAGCTTAGACGGGGGAGTAACCGGGGAGCTGTTTTTT.